This TCR beta chain originates from a study of blood T cells in healthy people across ages. Trimming removed 0 bases from V and 1 base from J, with 15 bases in between. CDR1 is LGHNA and CDR2 is YNFKEQ in the germline V gene. The CDR3 covers 17 residues. Primed by a sample-barcoded 5' primer and a J-beta primer mix, a second PCR proceeded for 7 to 11 cycles. TCRdb analysed the 5' RACE reads with MiXCR anew, one entry per CDR3 protein. The table lists roughly 730,000 distinct CDR3 sequences, around three fifths of them singletons, with more than 25% in the top ten. The TCR originated in a man in his forties in good health. V usage is TRBV4-2 and J usage is TRBJ2-5, with D perhaps matching TRBD1 or TRBD2 (5 bases each). The sample comprised blood. CDR3 amino acids: CASSQDSGTGIQETQYF. CDR3 coding DNA: TGTGCCAGCAGCCAAGATTCAGGGACGGGGATCCAAGAGACCCAGTACTTC.